This T cell receptor beta chain was obtained from a study of blood T cell repertoires in COVID-19. The wider study: The cDNA or gDNA used as material had been derived from T cells, B-cell-depleted T cells, or PBMCs.

Trimming took 8 bases from V and 0 from J; bases not matched to a gene: 4. The CDR3 has 14 amino acids. CDR1 and CDR2 (germline): MDHEN, SYDVKM. Original methodology: Scientists estimated how many nucleated cells there were by amplifying reference gene primers. The assay was immunoSEQ multiplex PCR, and TCRdb's table has in-frame clones only and misses some. V and J calls and clone size are as listed in that table; D and trimming were resolved from the DNA. The sample consists of more than 150,000 clones, 80% to 85% of them appearing once. The V gene is TRBV28, the J gene TRBJ1-5, with TRBD1 identical over 7 bases. Sample: peripheral blood. This TCR derives from a man in his late teens or twenties with active or convalescent COVID-19. The CDR3 loop reads CASVRQGSNQPQHF. Written as DNA, the CDR3 is TGTGCCAGCGTACGACAGGGTAGCAATCAGCCCCAGCATTTT.